Only one count was recorded for the clone carrying this T cell receptor beta chain. The CDR3 covers 11 residues. Germline V lookup: CDR1 SNHLY, CDR2 FYNNEI. V dropped 5 bases and J dropped 6; count of bases not matched to a gene: 0. TCRdb's copy holds only in-frame clones and misses some; the assay was immunoSEQ multiplex PCR. The sample lists 85,000 to 100,000 clones; 60% to 80% were seen once. This specimen belongs to a study of fetal regulatory T cell absence and autoimmunity. The source material was pancreas tissue. The chain is built from TRBV2 and TRBJ2-7; 8 positions match TRBD1. This receptor was obtained from a male donor with IPEX syndrome. CDR3 DNA sequence: TGTGCCAGCAGTCAGGGGGCCGAGCAGTACTTC. It codes for CASSQGAEQYF.